What follows are 20 T cell receptor beta chains derived from one specimen sequenced in a study of blood T cell repertoires in COVID-19. This table comes from immunoSEQ multiplex PCR, and its TCRdb copy is limited to in-frame clones, with some not included. Of under 200,000 clones detected, around 90% appear once; the ten largest clones hold roughly 2.1%. The sample comprised peripheral blood. The receptors were sampled from a man aged 18 to 29 with acute or convalescent COVID-19.

This clone appeared a single time. V gene TRBV5-4 combines with J gene TRBJ2-3, with 13 bases that match TRBD2. V lost 8 bases and J lost 6; bases outside the gene matches: 3. Germline V CDR1 and CDR2: SGHNT, YYREEE (reference sequence). The CDR3 loop spans 13 amino acids. The CDR3: CASGLAGEDTQYF. Written as DNA, the CDR3 is TGTGCCAGTGGACTAGCGGGGGAGGATACGCAGTATTTT. Full variable domain (rest looked up from reference TRBV5-4 and TRBJ2-3): ETGVTQSPTHLIKTRGQQVTLRCSSQSGHNTVSWYQQALGQGPQFIFQYYREEENGRGNFPPRFSGLQFPNYSSELNVNALELDDSALYLCASGLAGEDTQYFGPGTRLTVL.

This chain connects TRBV3-1 (or the pseudogene TRBV3-2) to TRBJ2-3, with 7 bases matching TRBD2. With 1 base clipped from V and 0 bases from J, the junction kept 4 bases outside the gene matches. CDR1 is LGHDT, CDR2 YNNKEL, per germline (reference sequence). The CDR3 extends over 16 amino acids. The CDR3 bases are TGTGCCAGCAGCCAAGCGCTAGCGGTTAGCACAGATACGCAGTATTTT. Amino acid sequence: CASSQALAVSTDTQYF.

This sequence joins TRBV5-1 and TRBJ1-1; 8 positions agree with TRBD1. Germline trimming cut 4 bases from V and 1 base from J; bases unmatched to any gene: 12. The CDR3 has 17 amino acids. Germline V lookup: CDR1 SGHRS, CDR2 YFSETQ. CDR3 loop: CASSRIDRTGKNTEAFF. The CDR3 nucleotides read TGCGCCAGCAGCCGGATCGACCGGACAGGGAAGAACACTGAAGCTTTCTTT.

The sample holds one count of this clone. V and J are TRBV6-5 and TRBJ2-1; D is possibly TRBD2 (6 bases). Germline assignment: CDR1 MNHEY and CDR2 SVGAGI. This CDR3 spans 15 amino acids. V shed 6 bases and J shed 0 bases, with 12 bases lying between them. The DNA for the CDR3 is TGTGCCAGCAGCCCAGCGGGCCTCTCCTACAATGAGCAGTTCTTC. Translation gives CASSPAGLSYNEQFF.

The gene calls are TRBV11-2 and TRBJ2-7; possibly TRBD2 for D (5 bases). There are 14 residues in the CDR3. Germline CDR1 SGHAT, CDR2 FQNNGV. V was cut by 1 base and J by 9 bases, with 16 bases left in between. CDR3 region: CASSLVEGTTGQYF. DNA of the CDR3: TGTGCCAGCAGCTTAGTTGAGGGTACAACGGGGCAGTACTTC.

V and J are TRBV27 and TRBJ2-1; 7 bases align to TRBD2. The CDR3 spans 19 residues. Losses at the gene ends were 7 bases for V and 0 bases for J; bases not matched to a gene: 18. CDR1 is MNHEY and CDR2 is SMNVEV in the germline V gene (reference sequence). In nucleotides, the CDR3 is TGTGCCAGCACCCGAGGGGTAGCGGGCCCCACCATCTCCTACAATGAGCAGTTCTTC. Amino acid sequence: CASTRGVAGPTISYNEQFF.

The chain links TRBV18 to TRBJ2-3; 9 bases fit TRBD1. The V segment lost 1 base and the J segment 0 bases; nucleotides outside the gene matches: 2. Germline CDR1 is KGHSH and CDR2 is LQKENI. CDR3 length: 16 amino acids. This CDR3 is CASSPLGQGSTDTQYF. CDR3 nucleotide sequence: TGTGCCAGCTCACCACTGGGACAGGGAAGCACAGATACGCAGTATTTT.

The CDR3 spells CASSLVWSLEQFF. The DNA of the CDR3 is TGTGCCAGCAGCTTAGTTTGGAGTTTGGAGCAGTTCTTC. This chain links TRBV11-2 with TRBJ2-1; no clear D gene. In germline, CDR1 is SGHAT, CDR2 FQNNGV. Trimming left V 1 base short and J 10 bases short, with 11 bases between. The CDR3 is 13 amino acids.

The V call is TRBV5-6, the J call TRBJ2-1; 13 nucleotides align to TRBD2. Germline CDR1 and CDR2: SGHDT and YYEEEE. The CDR3 has 16 amino acids. After removal of 5 bases from V and 3 bases from J, the junction contained 5 bases not matched to a gene. The CDR3 reads CASRRLAGGGYNEQFF. The DNA for the CDR3 is TGTGCCAGCAGACGACTAGCGGGGGGTGGCTACAATGAGCAGTTCTTC.

This chain joins TRBV6-5 and TRBJ1-3, with TRBD1 matching 7 bases. The CDR3 extends over 16 amino acids. Trimming removed 2 bases from V and 4 bases from J; junction bases left unmatched: 8. Germline V lookup: CDR1 MNHEY, CDR2 SVGAGI. CDR3 sequence (DNA): TGTGCCAGCAGTTACAACTCACAGGGGCAAGGAAACACCATATATTTT. Translated, it gives CASSYNSQGQGNTIYF.

CDR3 coding DNA: TGTGCCAGCAGTGAACCTGACAGGCCTACAGCTTTCTTT. This encodes CASSEPDRPTAFF. The genes are TRBV6-1 and TRBJ1-1; the D gene is possibly TRBD1 (6 bases). V was pared by 2 bases and J by 10 bases, with 14 bases between. The CDR3 totals 13 residues. Germline V gene sequence: CDR1 MNHNS, CDR2 SASEGT.

The V and J genes are TRBV3-1 (or the pseudogene TRBV3-2) and TRBJ2-1; TRBD2 aligns across 8 bases. Unmatched junction bases numbered 10, after V lost 2 bases and J lost 7 bases. This CDR3 is 16 amino acids long. Germline V gene lookup returns CDR1 LGHDT and CDR2 YNNKEL (reference sequence). CDR3 in amino acids: CASSQPDGGGKNEQFF. The DNA for the CDR3 is TGTGCCAGCAGCCAACCTGACGGGGGGGGGAAGAATGAGCAGTTCTTC.

The chain combines TRBV24-1 with TRBJ1-1, with a possible D match to TRBD1 (5 bases). The V and J ends lost 7 bases and 4 bases respectively, with 12 bases between them. The CDR3 contains 13 residues. Germline V gene lookup returns CDR1 KGHDR and CDR2 SFDVKD. In nucleotides, the CDR3 is TGTGCCACCAGAGGTCAGGGCGTCACTGAAGCTTTCTTT. Its protein product is CATRGQGVTEAFF.

The V call is TRBV5-6, the J call TRBJ2-5, with TRBD2 identical over 8 bases. Trimming took 1 base from V and 5 from J; bases not matched to a gene: 7. Germline assignment: CDR1 SGHDT and CDR2 YYEEEE. This CDR3 contains 15 residues. The CDR3 region has the DNA TGTGCCAGCAGCTTGATAAGCGGGGGTTATGAGACCCAGTACTTC. It is translated as CASSLISGGYETQYF.

The chain is built from TRBV5-1 and TRBJ2-7; no clear D gene. The CDR3 runs 15 residues. Trimming removed 4 bases from V and 0 bases from J, with 14 bases in between. CDR1 and CDR2 (germline): SGHRS, YFSETQ. This CDR3 reads CASSPSRESSYEQYF. The CDR3 coding sequence is TGCGCCAGCAGCCCTTCCCGAGAAAGCTCCTACGAGCAGTACTTC.

V gene TRBV4-2 combines with J gene TRBJ1-2; possible D gene TRBD1, 5 bases. Deletions cut 1 base from V and 5 bases from J, with 14 bases between. The CDR3 totals 15 residues. The V gene's germline CDR1 is LGHNA and CDR2 YNFKEQ. Written as DNA, the CDR3 is TGTGCCAGCAGCCAAGTGCGGGGACTACAGTATGGCTACACCTTC. This sequence encodes CASSQVRGLQYGYTF.

The V gene is TRBV12-3 or TRBV12-4, the J gene TRBJ1-1; TRBD1 agrees at 8 bases. The CDR3 has 12 residues. Unmatched junction bases numbered 6, after V lost 3 bases and J lost 12 bases. This CDR3 reads CASSFRGLGSFF. The CDR3 nucleotides are TGTGCCAGCAGTTTCAGGGGGCTAGGGTCTTTCTTT.

The gene calls are TRBV10-1 and TRBJ2-1; 8 nucleotides line up with TRBD1. V shed 6 bases, J shed 5 bases, and the junction held 6 bases outside the gene matches. CDR1 is WNHNN and CDR2 is SYGVQD in the germline V gene (reference sequence). This CDR3 has 14 amino acids. The CDR3 coding sequence is TGCGCCAGCAGATCCGGGACAGGCAACAATGAGCAGTTCTTC. Protein sequence: CASRSGTGNNEQFF.

The chain uses TRBV27 and TRBJ2-1; TRBD2 agrees at 8 bases. Germline CDR1 reads MNHEY; CDR2 reads SMNVEV (reference sequence). Trimming took 1 base from V and 3 from J; bases not matched to a gene: 5. This CDR3 comprises 16 residues. The DNA of the CDR3 is TGTGCCAGCAGTTTATATGCTAGCGGGTACTACAATGAGCAGTTCTTC. Protein sequence: CASSLYASGYYNEQFF.

This sequence joins TRBV10-2 and TRBJ2-7; the match to TRBD1 covers 10 bases. Germline V gene lookup returns CDR1 WSHSY and CDR2 SAAADI. The V segment lost 5 bases and the J segment 4 bases; nucleotides outside the gene matches: 5. This CDR3 is built from 14 residues. The CDR3 reads CASSLTGQGYEQYF. As DNA, the CDR3 is TGCGCCAGCAGTCTAACGGGACAGGGGTACGAGCAGTACTTC.